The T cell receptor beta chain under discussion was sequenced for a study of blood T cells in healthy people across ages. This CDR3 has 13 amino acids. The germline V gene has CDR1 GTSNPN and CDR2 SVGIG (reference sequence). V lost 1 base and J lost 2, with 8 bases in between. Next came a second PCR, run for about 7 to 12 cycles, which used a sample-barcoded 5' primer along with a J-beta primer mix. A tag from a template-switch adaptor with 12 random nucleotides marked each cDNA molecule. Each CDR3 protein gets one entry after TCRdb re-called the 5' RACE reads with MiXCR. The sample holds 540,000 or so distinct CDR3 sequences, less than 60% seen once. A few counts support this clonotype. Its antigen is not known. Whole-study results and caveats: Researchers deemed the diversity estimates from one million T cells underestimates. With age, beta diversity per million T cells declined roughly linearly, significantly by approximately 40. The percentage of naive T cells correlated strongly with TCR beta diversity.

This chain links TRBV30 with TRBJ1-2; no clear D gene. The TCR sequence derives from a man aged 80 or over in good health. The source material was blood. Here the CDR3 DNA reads TGTGCCTGGAGTGCTCAGTCAAACTATGGCTACACCTTC. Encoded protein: CAWSAQSNYGYTF.